This is a list of T cell receptor beta chains from one sample in a study of identical twins. MiXCR was run by TCRdb on the 5' RACE reads, yielding one entry per CDR3 protein. The data hold hundreds of thousands of distinct CDR3 sequences, with 15% to 20% observed a single time. These records were also assigned to another study, of T cells expressing NK-cell markers.

The specimen sequenced was PBMCs. Every receptor here comes from a woman in her late teens or twenties in good health. The CDR3 runs from the conserved cysteine through the conserved F or W. The order of the fields is J gene, V gene, clone size, D gene, CDR3 protein, CDR3 DNA. The D gene is left open where the match is weak. Only part of the rows carry a size: once, few, many, or a class if the clone is expanded.

TRBJ1-2	TRBV20-1	few	-	CSAERDASYGYTF	TGCAGTGCTGAGAGGGACGCCAGCTATGGCTACACCTTC
TRBJ2-1	TRBV23-1	-	TRBD1	CASSKDRGSQLYNEQFF	TGCGCCAGCAGTAAGGACAGGGGATCCCAACTCTACAATGAGCAGTTCTTC
TRBJ2-7	TRBV10-2	few	-	CASSGGVVTGYGYEQYF	TGCGCCAGCAGTGGAGGGGTTGTCACAGGTTACGGCTACGAGCAGTACTTC
TRBJ1-2	TRBV12-5	few	-	CASGLFPPAGYTF	TGTGCTAGTGGTTTGTTTCCCCCCGCCGGCTACACCTTC
TRBJ1-1	TRBV7-9	many	-	CASSFGSGTEAFF	TGTGCCAGCAGTTTTGGCTCCGGGACTGAAGCTTTCTTT
TRBJ1-5	TRBV5-1	few	-	CASSLIPGDNQPQHF	TGCGCCAGCAGCTTGATACCAGGGGATAATCAGCCCCAGCATTTT
TRBJ1-1	TRBV7-2	-	-	CASSLATRGQRAFF	TGTGCCAGCAGCTTAGCCACAAGAGGGCAGCGAGCTTTCTTT
TRBJ2-1	TRBV9	few	TRBD2	CASSATSGRALEQFF	TGTGCCAGCAGCGCAACTAGCGGGAGGGCCCTTGAGCAGTTCTTC
TRBJ2-2	TRBV7-2	few	-	CASSPGHTNTGELFF	TGTGCCAGCAGTCCGGGACACACGAACACCGGGGAGCTGTTTTTT
TRBJ2-1	TRBV7-9	few	-	CASSLARGPEQFF	TGTGCCAGCAGCTTAGCGCGGGGGCCGGAGCAGTTCTTC
TRBJ2-7	TRBV27	few	TRBD1	CASSFTGVRYF	TGTGCCAGCAGTTTCACAGGGGTAAGATACTTC
TRBJ1-4	TRBV12-3/TRBV12-4	few	-	CASSLTGLGTNEKLFF	TGTGCCAGCAGCTTGACAGGATTGGGCACTAATGAAAAACTGTTTTTT
TRBJ2-7	TRBV15	few	-	CATTVIPGLHEQYF	TGTGCCACCACCGTTATCCCAGGGCTCCACGAGCAGTACTTC
TRBJ2-1	TRBV6-1	-	-	CASSERGDEQFF	TGTGCCAGCAGTGAACGAGGTGATGAGCAGTTCTTC
TRBJ2-1	TRBV7-9	few	TRBD2	CASSLASGSYEQFF	TGTGCCAGCAGCTTAGCTAGCGGGAGCTATGAGCAGTTCTTC
TRBJ2-7	TRBV25-1	few	-	CASSESGRSYEQYF	TGTGCCAGCAGTGAATCGGGACGGTCCTACGAGCAGTACTTC
TRBJ2-2	TRBV20-1	-	-	CSAAQGNTGELFF	TGCAGTGCTGCACAGGGGAACACCGGGGAGCTGTTTTTT
TRBJ2-1	TRBV20-1	few	TRBD1	CSSSNRGPNDNEQFF	TGCAGTTCAAGCAACAGGGGGCCGAATGACAATGAGCAGTTCTTC
TRBJ2-7	TRBV27	few	TRBD1	CASSLTPGQSDEQYF	TGTGCCAGCAGTCTGACTCCGGGACAGAGCGACGAGCAGTACTTC
TRBJ1-1	TRBV5-6	few	-	CASSPGHRAEAFF	TGTGCCAGCAGCCCGGGACATCGAGCTGAAGCTTTCTTT
TRBJ2-7	TRBV12-3/TRBV12-4	-	-	CASSELGRREQYF	TGTGCCAGCAGCGAATTGGGGAGGAGGGAGCAGTACTTC
TRBJ2-1	TRBV10-3	few	-	CAISESKGSGSYNEQFF	TGTGCCATCAGTGAGTCAAAGGGAAGCGGGTCCTACAATGAGCAGTTCTTC
TRBJ2-1	TRBV20-1	many	-	CSAPQSYEQFF	TGCAGTGCCCCTCAGTCTTATGAGCAGTTCTTC
TRBJ2-1	TRBV30	-	-	CAWRTSAGPETHEQFF	TGTGCCTGGAGGACGAGTGCGGGACCTGAAACTCATGAGCAGTTCTTC
TRBJ1-2	TRBV2	few	-	CASSGAEGHYGYTF	TGTGCCAGCAGTGGAGCGGAAGGGCACTATGGCTACACCTTC
TRBJ2-3	TRBV5-6	-	-	CASSPTGLTTDTQYF	TGTGCCAGCAGCCCGACAGGACTGACCACAGATACGCAGTATTTT
TRBJ1-2	TRBV10-3	-	-	CATSQGRGYGYTF	TGTGCCACGTCGCAGGGTAGGGGCTATGGCTACACCTTC
TRBJ2-3	TRBV29-1	-	-	CSVSVRGGTDTQYF	TGCAGCGTTAGTGTGCGGGGTGGCACAGATACGCAGTATTTT
TRBJ2-1	TRBV5-8	-	-	CASSPTGSGYNEQFF	TGTGCCAGCAGCCCGACCGGGTCGGGGTACAATGAGCAGTTCTTC
TRBJ2-1	TRBV12-3/TRBV12-4	few	-	CALLLEASNEQFF	TGTGCCCTACTACTGGAGGCCTCTAATGAGCAGTTCTTC